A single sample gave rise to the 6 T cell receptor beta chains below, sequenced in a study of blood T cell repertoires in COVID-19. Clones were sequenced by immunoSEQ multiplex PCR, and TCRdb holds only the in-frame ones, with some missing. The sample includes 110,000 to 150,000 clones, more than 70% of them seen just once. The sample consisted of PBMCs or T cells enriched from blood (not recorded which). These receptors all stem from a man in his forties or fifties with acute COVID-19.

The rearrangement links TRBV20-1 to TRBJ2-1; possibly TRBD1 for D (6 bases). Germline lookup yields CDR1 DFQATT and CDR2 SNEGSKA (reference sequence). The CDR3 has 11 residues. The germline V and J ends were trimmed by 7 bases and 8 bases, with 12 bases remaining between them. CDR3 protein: CSGSRGDEQFF. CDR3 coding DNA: TGCAGTGGGTCCAGGGGCGATGAGCAGTTCTTC.

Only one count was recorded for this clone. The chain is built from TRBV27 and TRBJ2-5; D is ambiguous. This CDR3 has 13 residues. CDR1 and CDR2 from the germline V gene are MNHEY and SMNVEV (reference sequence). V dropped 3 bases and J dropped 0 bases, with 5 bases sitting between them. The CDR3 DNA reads TGTGCCAGCAGTTTCGGGTACCAAGAGACCCAGTACTTC. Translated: CASSFGYQETQYF.

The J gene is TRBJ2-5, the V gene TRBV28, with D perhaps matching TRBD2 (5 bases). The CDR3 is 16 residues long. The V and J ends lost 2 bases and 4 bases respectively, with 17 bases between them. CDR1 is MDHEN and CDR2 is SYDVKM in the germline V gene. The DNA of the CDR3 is TGTGCCAGCAGTTTACCCCCCCGCCGGAGGACAGAGACCCAGTACTTC. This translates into CASSLPPRRRTETQYF.

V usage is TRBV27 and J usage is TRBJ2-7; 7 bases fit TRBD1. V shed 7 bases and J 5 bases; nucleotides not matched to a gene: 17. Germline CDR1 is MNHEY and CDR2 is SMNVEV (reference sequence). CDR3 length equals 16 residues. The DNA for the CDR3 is TGTGCCAGCAATCGCAGGTACCGACAGGGCGGCCACGAGCAGTACTTC. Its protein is CASNRRYRQGGHEQYF.

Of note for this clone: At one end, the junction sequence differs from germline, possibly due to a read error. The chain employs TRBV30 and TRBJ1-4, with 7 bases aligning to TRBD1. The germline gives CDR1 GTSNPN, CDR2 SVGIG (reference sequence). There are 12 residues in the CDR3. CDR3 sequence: CAWGDTGDRQNF. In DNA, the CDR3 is TGTGCCTGGGGTGACACCGGGGACAGACAGAATTTT. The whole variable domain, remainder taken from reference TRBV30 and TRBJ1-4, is SQTIHQWPATLVQPVGSPLSLECTVEGTSNPNLYWYRQAAGRGLQLLFYSVGIGQISSEVPQNLSASRPQDRQFILSSKKLLLSDSGFYLCAWGDTGDRQNFGSGTQLSVL.

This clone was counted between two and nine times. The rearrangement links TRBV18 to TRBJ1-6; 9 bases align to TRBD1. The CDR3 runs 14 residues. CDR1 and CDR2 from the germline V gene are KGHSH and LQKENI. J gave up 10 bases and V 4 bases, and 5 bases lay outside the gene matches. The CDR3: CASSQGQGWSPLHF. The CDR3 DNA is TGTGCCAGCTCACAGGGACAGGGTTGGTCACCCCTCCACTTT.